The present TCR beta chain was sequenced within a study of blood T cell repertoires in COVID-19. The CDR3 is made up of 15 amino acids. Germline V gene data show CDR1 as ENHRY and CDR2 as SYGVKD. J lost 9 bases, V lost 4 bases, and 4 bases had no gene match. Original data processing: Quantification of nucleated cells was approximated via reference gene primer amplification. TCRdb keeps only in-frame clones here, not all; method: immunoSEQ multiplex PCR. The V and J calls and the clone size are those of that table, but D and trimming were determined from the DNA. The data show 140,000 to 150,000 clones, approximately 80% seen once.

This TCR derives from a human donor with acute or convalescent COVID-19. The donor label of this sample is uncertain. Sequenced input: peripheral blood. V gene TRBV10-3 combines with J gene TRBJ2-1, with 15 bases identical to TRBD2. CDR3 in DNA: TGTGCCATCAGTGGGACTAGCGGGGGGGCCGGTGAGCAGTTCTTC. Translated, it gives CAISGTSGGAGEQFF.